Listed below are T cell receptor beta chains from one sample, sequenced in a study of blood T cell repertoires in COVID-19. TCRdb's copy holds only in-frame clones and misses some; the assay was immunoSEQ multiplex PCR. The sample yields 200,000 to 300,000 clones, 70% to 85% seen once. The sequenced material came from peripheral blood. These receptors were obtained from a woman older than 75 with acute or convalescent COVID-19. Both conserved end residues are part of each CDR3.

>18|TRBV4-2
CASSPDSWTSGGWETQYF
>15|TRBV5-1
CASSGQGAGTGELFF
>13|TRBV12-3/TRBV12-4
CASSPQGAYEQFF
>17|TRBV7-9
CASRNLPVQGTGNTIYF
>13|TRBV6-5
CASSVGQNTEAFF
>18|TRBV19
CASSIGGRGRPRNTEAFF
>16|TRBV5-1
CASSHGLAGGHNEQFF
>17|TRBV2
CASSERRAGGGDSPLHF
>15|TRBV15
CATSRGGGDPYEQYF
>14|TRBV27
CASSFSGGNQPQHF
>14|TRBV7-9
CASSFGGLDEKLFF
>16|TRBV27
CASSLTGQGRNSPLHF
>14|TRBV7-9
CASRAGNSYSPLHF
>17|TRBV2
CASSEVGRQRNNQPQHF
>15|TRBV10-3
CAINSIGTDYNEQFF
>16|TRBV18
CASSPPTGGVGNTIYF
>16|TRBV15
CATSSYRQGLAYEQYF
>17|TRBV5-1
CASSLASGTIGTGELFF
>14|TRBV6-1
CASSESAGLKGYTF
>15|TRBV30
CAWTSSGLSNYGYTF
>15|TRBV2
CASKSDGDGRTEQYF
>14|TRBV2
CASSAIEFGTEAFF
>16|TRBV5-4
CASSKDRGRTHSPLHF
>15|TRBV18
CASSSLGGENSPLHF
>13|TRBV28
CASKQGFNYGYTF
>13|TRBV9
CASSVDPEETQYF
>13|TRBV4-1
CASSQGLRETQYF
>13|TRBV6-5
CASSYYRQEEAFF
>15|TRBV5-1
CASSLYQGSTYGYTF
>18|TRBV29-1
CSVALSGTEGSGANVLTF
>13|TRBV6-5
CASSQQGAGELFF